Detailed here is one T cell receptor beta chain. The antigen is unknown. This entry is derived from a study of blood T cells in healthy people across ages. General study findings and limits: Researchers judged that diversity estimates from one million T cells fell short of true values. More naive CD4+ cells and higher diversity were found in long-lived than in aged donors.

The use of a sample-barcoded 5' primer and a J-beta primer mix characterized a second PCR of roughly 6 to 12 cycles. TCRdb used MiXCR to reprocess the 5' RACE reads, holding one entry per CDR3 protein. The sample yields approximately 800,000 distinct CDR3 sequences, about 55% seen once. Isolated per sample were at least 6 million PBMCs. V lost 2 bases and J lost 5, with 21 bases in between. This CDR3 comprises 17 residues. Germline CDR1 and CDR2: MNHEY and SVGEGT. Sequenced material: blood. This chain joins TRBV6-2 or TRBV6-3 and TRBJ1-2; D is ambiguous. The receptor was derived from a man aged 80 or over in good health. CDR3 protein: CASSYPLTGLAFYGYTF. The CDR3 coding sequence is TGTGCCAGCAGTTACCCCCTTACGGGATTGGCCTTTTATGGCTACACCTTC.